These 10 T cell receptor beta chains originate from one sample sequenced in a study of T-cell memory formation after mild COVID-19. TCRdb passed the 5' RACE reads through MiXCR, listing each CDR3 protein once. The data hold 140,000 to 150,000 distinct CDR3 sequences, with about 19% observed a single time. Sequencing was done on a sample of PBMCs or a T cell subset sorted from them (not recorded which). All receptors come from an adult woman who had mild COVID-19 (a few samples of this study predate the infection). Cell type and time point are not known.

V and J are TRBV5-1 and TRBJ2-1; D assignment may be TRBD1 or TRBD2 (5 bases each). CDR3 length equals 13 residues. V lost 5 bases and J lost 10, with 16 bases in between. Germline CDR1 reads SGHRS; CDR2 reads YFSETQ. DNA of the CDR3: TGCGCCAGCAGATCGGGACCTCCAGGCGAGCAGTTCTTC. It is translated as CASRSGPPGEQFF.

V usage is TRBV29-1 and J usage is TRBJ2-2; 7 bases map to TRBD2. This CDR3 is 13 amino acids long. The germline CDR1 and CDR2 sequences are SQVTM and ANQGSEA. The trim removed 6 bases at V and 4 bases at J, leaving 5 bases unmatched. The CDR3 DNA is TGCAGCGTGGGGGGGAGGCGCACCGGGGAGCTGTTTTTT. It is translated as CSVGGRRTGELFF.

CDR3 sequence reads: CASSPLASEAEAFF. In DNA form, the CDR3 reads TGTGCCAGCTCACCACTGGCCTCGGAGGCCGAAGCTTTCTTT. V usage is TRBV18 and J usage is TRBJ1-1; unclear D gene. The CDR3 is 14 amino acids. The germline CDR1 and CDR2 sequences are KGHSH and LQKENI. Trimming stripped 1 base from V and 8 bases from J, with 14 bases between.

In its sample, this clonotype was seen a few times. V is TRBV12-3 or TRBV12-4 and J is TRBJ2-1; 12 bases align to TRBD1. The V segment lost 4 bases and the J segment 9 bases; nucleotides outside the gene matches: 7. This CDR3 spans 15 amino acids. The CDR3 sequence is CASSSPGQGASEQFF. Written as DNA, the CDR3 is TGTGCCAGCAGTTCGCCGGGACAGGGGGCGAGTGAGCAGTTCTTC.

Points on this clonotype: One junction end disagrees with the germline gene, perhaps due to a read error. The chain recombines TRBV29-1 with TRBJ2-7; D call uncertain. This CDR3 has 11 amino acids. Germline CDR1 reads SQVTM; CDR2 reads ANQGSEA. Written as DNA, the CDR3 is TGCAGCGCTGAATTGGGAACCGGGCAGTACTTC. Translating it yields CSAELGTGQYF.

The CDR3 region is CASSSPRPGTSGTSYNEQFF. CDR3 nucleotides: TGTGCCAGCAGCTCCCCAAGACCCGGGACTAGCGGGACGTCCTACAATGAGCAGTTCTTC. V gene TRBV7-2 combines with J gene TRBJ2-1, with 13 nucleotides matching TRBD2. Unmatched junction bases numbered 13, after V lost 4 bases and J lost 1 base. Germline values: CDR1 SGHTA, CDR2 FQGNSA. The CDR3 loop spans 20 amino acids.

This clonotype came up a few times. The rearrangement links TRBV19 to TRBJ2-2; 8 nucleotides align to TRBD2. V lost 10 bases and J lost 0; bases outside the gene matches: 4. The V gene's germline CDR1 is LNHDA and CDR2 SQIVND (reference sequence). The CDR3 is made up of 14 amino acids. In nucleotides, the CDR3 is TGTGCCACCGTAGCGGGACCGAACACCGGGGAGCTGTTTTTT. Translation gives CATVAGPNTGELFF.

This clonotype was recorded at least ten times. The V call is TRBV20-1, the J call TRBJ1-1; possible D gene TRBD1, 6 bases. Between the trimmed V and J ends, which lost 0 bases and 1 base, there was a span of 12 bases. The CDR3 totals 15 residues. Germline CDR1 DFQATT, CDR2 SNEGSKA (reference sequence). CDR3 nucleotides: TGCAGTGCTAGAGATGCGACCAGGGGGAACACTGAAGCTTTCTTT. The encoded protein is CSARDATRGNTEAFF.

The V gene is TRBV3-1, the J gene TRBJ2-7; weak D call: TRBD2 (6 bases). V lost 3 bases and J 6 bases, leaving 6 bases between the germline ends. Germline V CDR1 and CDR2: LGHDT, YNNKEL (reference sequence). The CDR3 length is 11 residues. The CDR3 region has the DNA TGTGCCAGCAGCCACGGGGGCGAGCAGTACTTC. This sequence encodes CASSHGGEQYF.

This clonotype was found many times. This chain joins TRBV5-1 and TRBJ2-5; a possible D gene is TRBD2 (6 bases). Trimming pared 1 base from V and 2 bases from J, leaving 15 bases between. The CDR3 covers 16 residues. The germline V gene has CDR1 SGHRS and CDR2 YFSETQ. The DNA of the CDR3 is TGCGCCAGCAGCTTGAATAAGGCGGGATCTCAAGAGACCCAGTACTTC. It encodes CASSLNKAGSQETQYF. The full variable domain, its missing parts supplied by reference TRBV5-1 and TRBJ2-5, is KAGVTQTPRYLIKTRGQQVTLSCSPISGHRSVSWYQQTPGQGLQFLFEYFSETQRNKGNFPGRFSGRQFSNSRSEMNVSTLELGDSALYLCASSLNKAGSQETQYFGPGTRLLVL.